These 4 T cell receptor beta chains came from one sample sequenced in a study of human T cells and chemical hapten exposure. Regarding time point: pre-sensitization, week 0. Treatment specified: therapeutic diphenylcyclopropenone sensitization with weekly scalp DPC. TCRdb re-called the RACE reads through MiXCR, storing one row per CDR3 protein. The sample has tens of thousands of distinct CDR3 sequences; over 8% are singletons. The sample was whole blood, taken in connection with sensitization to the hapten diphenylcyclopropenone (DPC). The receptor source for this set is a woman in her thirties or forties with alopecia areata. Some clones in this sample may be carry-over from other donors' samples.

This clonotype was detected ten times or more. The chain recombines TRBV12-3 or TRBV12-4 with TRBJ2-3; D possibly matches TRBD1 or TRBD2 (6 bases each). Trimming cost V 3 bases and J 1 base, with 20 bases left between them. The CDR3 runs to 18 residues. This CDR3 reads CASSFWPSEGEGTDTQYF. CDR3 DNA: TGTGCCAGCAGTTTTTGGCCCTCGGAGGGGGAGGGCACAGATACGCAGTATTTT.

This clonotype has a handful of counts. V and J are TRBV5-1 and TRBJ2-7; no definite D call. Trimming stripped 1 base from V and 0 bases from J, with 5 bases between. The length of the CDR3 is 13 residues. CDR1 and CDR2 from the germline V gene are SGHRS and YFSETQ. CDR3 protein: CASSLTASYEQYF. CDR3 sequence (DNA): TGCGCCAGCAGCTTGACAGCCTCCTACGAGCAGTACTTC.

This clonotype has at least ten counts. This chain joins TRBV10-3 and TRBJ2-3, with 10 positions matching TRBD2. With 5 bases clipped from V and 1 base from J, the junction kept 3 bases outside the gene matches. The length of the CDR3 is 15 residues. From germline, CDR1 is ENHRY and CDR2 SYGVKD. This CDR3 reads CAISRGLARTDTQYF. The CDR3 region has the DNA TGTGCCATCAGTAGGGGACTAGCGCGCACAGATACGCAGTATTTT.

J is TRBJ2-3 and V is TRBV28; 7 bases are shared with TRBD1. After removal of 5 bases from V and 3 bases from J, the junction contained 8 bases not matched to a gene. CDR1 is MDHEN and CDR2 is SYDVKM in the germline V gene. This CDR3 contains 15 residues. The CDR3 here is CASSNRQGETDTQYF. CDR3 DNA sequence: TGTGCCAGCAGTAACCGACAGGGCGAGACAGATACGCAGTATTTT.